This T cell receptor (beta chain) originates from a study of T-cell memory formation after mild COVID-19 (dated by TCRdb to about 2021). Concerning the study at large: TCR sequence clusters from the two donors were largely donor specific. Two young, previously healthy adult volunteers, one female and one male, were included in the cohort. T-cell clones expanding and contracting after mild COVID-19 in two donors were tracked by longitudinal TCRalpha and TCRbeta repertoire sequencing. The paper's findings and limits, for the study overall: From day 15 to 85, contracting clones showed balanced CD4/CD8 phenotypes, whereas a second wave of clones that expanded from day 15 to 37 leaned towards CD4+. Some responding clones were found in pre-infection memory, which suggests that pre-existing cross-reactive memory T cells took part in the SARS-CoV-2 response. The study included only a couple of mild cases, and larger cohorts that include severe cases with pre-infection samples were judged to be necessary. Contracting CD4+ clones appeared mostly in the CM and EM memory subsets, whereas CD8+ clones were enriched in EMRA. Whether the second-wave clones peaking on day 37 were SARS-CoV-2 specific was not confirmed.

CDR1 and CDR2 are read off the germline V gene as SGHTA and FQGNSA. CDR3 length: 13 amino acids, cysteine to phenylalanine. The retained sequence is limited to the CDR3, 39 bases, with the frame set at the first base. V gives up 3 bases and J gives up 3 bases, and the segment between their germline ends measures 5 bases. TCRdb records Illumina NovaSeq 6000 as the sequencer. TCRalpha and TCRbeta cDNA libraries were built by 5'RACE with constant-segment primers, adding sample barcodes and unique molecular identifiers. Trizol reagent was used to extract RNA from every sample. Amplification of the libraries took two PCR steps, and the second step added a second sample barcode plus Illumina TruSeq adapters. Libraries were sequenced on an Illumina NovaSeq with 2 x 150 bp paired-end reads. The authors' pipeline ran thus. Demultiplexing of reads and collapsing into UMI-guided consensus sequences were performed with migec v1.2.7. Using mixcr v2.1.11, UMI consensuses were aligned to TRA and TRB V and J templates and then assembled into clonotypes. Expanded or contracted clonotypes were those called significant by both edgeR and NoisET, with noise models trained on biological replicates. edgeR calls used a false discovery rate-adjusted p below 0.01 and a log2 fold-change threshold of 1. PCA with hierarchical clustering of max-normalized trajectories of the 1000 most abundant clonotypes was used as exploratory dynamics analysis. Separately sequenced CD4+ and CD8+ repertoires were used to assign a CD4 or CD8 phenotype to each responding clone. TCRdb took the public reads, trimmed them with fastp at Q25, ran MiXCR for clone calling and kept in-frame beta chains. CDR3 protein duplicates are merged, each entry listing the most common genes and DNA. The V and J calls shown here were made by TCRdb, not taken from the authors' results. The sample contains some 40,000 distinct CDR3 sequences, less than 8% of them found a single time. Under 0.85% of the sample goes to the ten largest clones.

Ficoll-Paque density gradient centrifugation was used to isolate PBMCs. This clonotype was seen at least ten times. This receptor's antigen is unknown. No much larger clone exists at a distance of one base, and base qualities are not known. The receptor's source is an adult who had mild COVID-19 (a few samples of this study predate the infection). The sample titles of this study are shuffled in the database, so cell type and time point are left out. The rearranged chain carries TRBV7-2 and TRBJ2-2, with no confidently assigned D gene. Sequenced material: PBMCs or a T cell subset sorted from them (not recorded which). Here is the DNA: TGTGCCAGCAGCTTTCGGGACACCGGGGAGCTGTTTTTT. It translates to CASSFRDTGELFF.